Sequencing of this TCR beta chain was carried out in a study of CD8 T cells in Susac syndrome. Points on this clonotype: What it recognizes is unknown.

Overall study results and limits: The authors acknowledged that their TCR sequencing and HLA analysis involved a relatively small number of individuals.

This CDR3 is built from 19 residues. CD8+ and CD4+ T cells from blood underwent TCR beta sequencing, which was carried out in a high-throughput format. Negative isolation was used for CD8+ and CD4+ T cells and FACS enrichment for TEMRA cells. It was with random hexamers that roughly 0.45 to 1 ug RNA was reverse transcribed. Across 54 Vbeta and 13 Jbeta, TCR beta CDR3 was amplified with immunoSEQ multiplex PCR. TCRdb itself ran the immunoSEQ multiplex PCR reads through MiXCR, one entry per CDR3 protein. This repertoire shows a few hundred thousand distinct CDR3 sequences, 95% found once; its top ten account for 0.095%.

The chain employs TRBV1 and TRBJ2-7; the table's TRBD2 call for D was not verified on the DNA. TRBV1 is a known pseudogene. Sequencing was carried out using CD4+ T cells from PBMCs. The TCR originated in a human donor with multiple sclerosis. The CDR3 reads CTSSQGLAGGPRPSYEQYF. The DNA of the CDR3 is TGCACCAGCAGCCAGGGGCTAGCGGGAGGGCCTCGACCTTCCTACGAGCAGTACTTC.